Detailed here is one T cell receptor beta chain. V was pared by 2 bases and J by 4 bases, with 11 bases between. The CDR3 runs to 14 residues. Per germline, CDR1 ENHRY and CDR2 SYGVKD. This table comes from immunoSEQ multiplex PCR, and its TCRdb copy is limited to in-frame clones, with some not included. In the table there are tens of thousands of clones, 93% of which are singletons. These data belong to a study of technical replicates of blood from a few donors. The clonotype was recovered from a human donor in good health. Some clones in this sample may be carry-over from other donors' samples. Sequencing input: PBMCs. The chain uses TRBV10-3 and TRBJ1-2, with no clear D. The CDR3 loop is CAISEQMGAYGYTF. The CDR3 nucleotides read TGTGCCATCAGTGAGCAAATGGGCGCCTATGGCTACACCTTC.